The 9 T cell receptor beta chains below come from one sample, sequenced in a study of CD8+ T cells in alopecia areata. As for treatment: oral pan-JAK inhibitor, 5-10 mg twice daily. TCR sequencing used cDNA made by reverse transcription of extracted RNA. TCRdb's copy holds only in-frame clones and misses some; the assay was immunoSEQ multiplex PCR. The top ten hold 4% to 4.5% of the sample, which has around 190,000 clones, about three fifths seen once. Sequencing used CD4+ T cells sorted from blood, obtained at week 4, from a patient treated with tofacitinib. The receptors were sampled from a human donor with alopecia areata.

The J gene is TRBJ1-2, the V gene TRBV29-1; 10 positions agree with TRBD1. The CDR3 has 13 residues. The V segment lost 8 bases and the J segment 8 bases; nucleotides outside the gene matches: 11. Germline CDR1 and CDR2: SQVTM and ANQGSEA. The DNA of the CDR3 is TGCAGCATCACCCGGGACAGGGGATCCGGCTACACCTTC. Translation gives CSITRDRGSGYTF.

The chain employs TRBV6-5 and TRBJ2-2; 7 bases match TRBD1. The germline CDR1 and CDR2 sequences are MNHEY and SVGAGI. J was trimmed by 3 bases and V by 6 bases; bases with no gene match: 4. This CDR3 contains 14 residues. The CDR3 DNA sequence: TGTGCCAGCAGGGACAGGTGGGACACCGGGGAGCTGTTTTTT. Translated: CASRDRWDTGELFF.

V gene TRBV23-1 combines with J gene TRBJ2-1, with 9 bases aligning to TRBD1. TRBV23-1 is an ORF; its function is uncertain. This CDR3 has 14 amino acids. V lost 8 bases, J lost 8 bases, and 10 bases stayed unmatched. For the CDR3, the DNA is TGCGCCAGCGAACAGGGGGCACGGTCCGATGAGCAGTTCTTC. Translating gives CASEQGARSDEQFF.

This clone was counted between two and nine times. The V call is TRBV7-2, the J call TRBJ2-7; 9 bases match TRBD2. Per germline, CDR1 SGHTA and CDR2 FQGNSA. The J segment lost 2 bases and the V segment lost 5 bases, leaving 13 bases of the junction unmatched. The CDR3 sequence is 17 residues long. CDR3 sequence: CASSPKASGVSAYEQYF. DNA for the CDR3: TGTGCCAGCAGCCCGAAGGCTAGCGGGGTCTCGGCCTACGAGCAGTACTTC.

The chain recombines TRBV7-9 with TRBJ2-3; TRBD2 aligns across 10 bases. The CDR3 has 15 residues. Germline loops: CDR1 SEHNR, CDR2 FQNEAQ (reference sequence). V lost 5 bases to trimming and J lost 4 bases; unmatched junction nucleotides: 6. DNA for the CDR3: TGTGCCAGCAGCCGGGCCGGGACTAGCGCAGATACGCAGTATTTT. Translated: CASSRAGTSADTQYF.

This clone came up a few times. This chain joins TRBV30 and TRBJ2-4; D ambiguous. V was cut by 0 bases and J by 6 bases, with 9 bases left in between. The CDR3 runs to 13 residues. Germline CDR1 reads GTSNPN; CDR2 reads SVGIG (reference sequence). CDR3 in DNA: TGTGCCTGGAGTGTAAAATCTACAAACATTCAGTACTTC. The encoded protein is CAWSVKSTNIQYF.

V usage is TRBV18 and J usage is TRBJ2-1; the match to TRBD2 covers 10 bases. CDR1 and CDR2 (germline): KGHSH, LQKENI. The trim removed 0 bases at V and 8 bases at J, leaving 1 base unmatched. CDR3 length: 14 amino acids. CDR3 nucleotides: TGTGCCAGCTCACCACCGGGACTAGCGTATGAGCAGTTCTTC. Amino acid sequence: CASSPPGLAYEQFF.

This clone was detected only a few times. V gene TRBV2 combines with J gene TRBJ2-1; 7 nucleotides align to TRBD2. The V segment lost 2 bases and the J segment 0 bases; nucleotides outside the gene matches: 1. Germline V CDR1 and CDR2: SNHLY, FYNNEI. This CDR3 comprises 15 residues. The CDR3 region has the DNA TGTGCCAGCAGTGAAAAGCGGGGCTCCTACAATGAGCAGTTCTTC. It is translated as CASSEKRGSYNEQFF.

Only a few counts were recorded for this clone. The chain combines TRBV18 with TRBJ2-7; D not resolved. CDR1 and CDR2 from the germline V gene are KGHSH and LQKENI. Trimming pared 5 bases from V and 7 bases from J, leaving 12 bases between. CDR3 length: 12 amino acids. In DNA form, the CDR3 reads TGTGCCAGCTCATCCCTCTCGGGTGAGCAGTACTTC. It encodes CASSSLSGEQYF. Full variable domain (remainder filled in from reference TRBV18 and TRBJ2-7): NAGVMQNPRHLVRRRGQEARLRCSPMKGHSHVYWYRQLPEEGLKFMVYLQKENIIDESGMPKERFSAEFPKEGPSILRIQQVVRGDSAAYFCASSSLSGEQYFGPGTRLTVT.